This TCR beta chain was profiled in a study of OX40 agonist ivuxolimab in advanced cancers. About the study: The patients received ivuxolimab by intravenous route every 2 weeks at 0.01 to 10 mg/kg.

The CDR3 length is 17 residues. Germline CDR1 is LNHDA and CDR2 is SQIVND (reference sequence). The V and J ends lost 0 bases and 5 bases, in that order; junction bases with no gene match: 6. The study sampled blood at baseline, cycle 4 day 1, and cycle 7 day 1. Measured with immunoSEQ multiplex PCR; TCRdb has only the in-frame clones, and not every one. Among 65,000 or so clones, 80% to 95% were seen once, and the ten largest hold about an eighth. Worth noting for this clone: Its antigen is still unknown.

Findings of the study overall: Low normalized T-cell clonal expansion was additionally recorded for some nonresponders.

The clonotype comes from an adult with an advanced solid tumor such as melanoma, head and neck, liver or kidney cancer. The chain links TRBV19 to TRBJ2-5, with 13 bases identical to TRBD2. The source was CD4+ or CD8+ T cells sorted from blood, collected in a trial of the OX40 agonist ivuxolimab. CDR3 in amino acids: CASSIDGGLAGSETQYF. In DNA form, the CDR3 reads TGTGCCAGTAGTATAGACGGGGGACTAGCGGGGTCGGAGACCCAGTACTTC.